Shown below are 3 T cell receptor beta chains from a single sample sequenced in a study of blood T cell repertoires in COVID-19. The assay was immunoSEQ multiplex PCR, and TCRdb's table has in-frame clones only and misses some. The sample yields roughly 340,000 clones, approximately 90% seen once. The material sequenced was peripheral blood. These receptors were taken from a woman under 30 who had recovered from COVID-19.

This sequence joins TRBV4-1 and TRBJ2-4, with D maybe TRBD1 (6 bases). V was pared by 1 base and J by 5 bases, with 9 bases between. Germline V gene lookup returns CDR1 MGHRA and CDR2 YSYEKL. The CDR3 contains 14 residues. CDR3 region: CASSQAGDQNIQYF. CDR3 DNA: TGCGCCAGCAGCCAAGCAGGGGATCAAAACATTCAGTACTTC.

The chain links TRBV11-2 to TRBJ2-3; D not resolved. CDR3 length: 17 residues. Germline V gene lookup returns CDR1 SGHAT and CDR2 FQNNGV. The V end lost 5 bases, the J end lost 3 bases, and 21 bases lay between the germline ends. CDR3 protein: CASSINSHLGVTDTQYF. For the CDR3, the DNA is TGTGCCAGCAGCATAAATAGCCATTTAGGAGTAACAGATACGCAGTATTTT. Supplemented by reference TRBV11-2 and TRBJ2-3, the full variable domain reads EAGVAQSPRYKIIEKRQSVAFWCNPISGHATLYWYQQILGQGPKLLIQFQNNGVVDDSQLPKDRFSAERLKGVDSTLKIQPAKLEDSAVYLCASSINSHLGVTDTQYFGPGTRLTVL.

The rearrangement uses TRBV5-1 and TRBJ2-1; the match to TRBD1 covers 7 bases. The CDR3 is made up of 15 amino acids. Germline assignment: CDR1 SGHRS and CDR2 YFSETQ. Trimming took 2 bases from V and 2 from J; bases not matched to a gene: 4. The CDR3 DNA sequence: TGCGCCAGCAGCTTACAGGGGCTTCCCTACAATGAGCAGTTCTTC. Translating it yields CASSLQGLPYNEQFF. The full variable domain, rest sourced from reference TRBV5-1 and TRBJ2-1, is KAGVTQTPRYLIKTRGQQVTLSCSPISGHRSVSWYQQTPGQGLQFLFEYFSETQRNKGNFPGRFSGRQFSNSRSEMNVSTLELGDSALYLCASSLQGLPYNEQFFGPGTRLTVL.